This T cell receptor beta chain is drawn from a study of radiation and T cells in renal cell carcinoma. This clone was counted between two and nine times. Its specificity is unknown. Study results and caveats: Baseline intratumoral clonotype presence is unknown without pretreatment biopsies. Top tumor clonotypes rose in blood 2 weeks post-radiation, then contracted.

Time point reported: blood 2 weeks post-SBRT. Treatment defined: 15 Gy SBRT to primary tumor, nephrectomy 4 weeks later. Radiation-treated patients gave blood at baseline, week 2 and week 4. Libraries were prepared by immunoSEQ multiplex PCR; TCRdb keeps only in-frame clonotypes and omits some of them. The data contain about 150,000 clones, approximately 90% of them singletons. The material sequenced was blood, taken from a patient whose treatment included radiotherapy and nephrectomy. The clonotype comes from a woman aged 45 to 65 with renal cell carcinoma.

The CDR3 region has the DNA TGTGCCAGCAGCTTATTCGGTGTCTCTGGAAACACCATATATTTT. This translates into CASSLFGVSGNTIYF. The chain joins TRBV7-2 to TRBJ1-3; D gene ambiguous. Germline-derived CDR1 and CDR2 are SGHTA and FQGNSA. The CDR3 runs to 15 residues. Trimming stripped 2 bases from V and 0 bases from J, with 8 bases between. The whole variable domain, remainder taken from reference TRBV7-2 and TRBJ1-3, is GAGVSQSPSNKVTEKGKDVELRCDPISGHTALYWYRQSLGQGLEFLIYFQGNSAPDKSGLPSDRFSAERTGGSVSTLTIQRTQQEDSAVYLCASSLFGVSGNTIYFGEGSWLTVV.